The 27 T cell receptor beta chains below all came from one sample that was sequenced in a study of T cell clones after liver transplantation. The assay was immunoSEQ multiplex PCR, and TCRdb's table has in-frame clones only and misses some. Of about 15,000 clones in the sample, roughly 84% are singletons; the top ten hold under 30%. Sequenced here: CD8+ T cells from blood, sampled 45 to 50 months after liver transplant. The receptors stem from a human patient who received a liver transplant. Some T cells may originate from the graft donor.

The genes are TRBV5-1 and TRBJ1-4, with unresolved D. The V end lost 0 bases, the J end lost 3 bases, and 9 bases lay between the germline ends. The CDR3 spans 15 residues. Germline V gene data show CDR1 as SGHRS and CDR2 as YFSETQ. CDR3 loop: CASSLDVGPNEKLFF. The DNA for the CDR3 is TGCGCCAGCAGCTTGGATGTCGGCCCTAATGAAAAACTGTTTTTT.

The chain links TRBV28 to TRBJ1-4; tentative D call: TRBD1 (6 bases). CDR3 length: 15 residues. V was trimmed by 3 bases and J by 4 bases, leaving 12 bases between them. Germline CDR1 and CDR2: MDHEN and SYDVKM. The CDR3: CASSLSVQGNEKLFF. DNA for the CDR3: TGTGCCAGCAGTTTGTCAGTACAGGGTAATGAAAAACTGTTTTTT.

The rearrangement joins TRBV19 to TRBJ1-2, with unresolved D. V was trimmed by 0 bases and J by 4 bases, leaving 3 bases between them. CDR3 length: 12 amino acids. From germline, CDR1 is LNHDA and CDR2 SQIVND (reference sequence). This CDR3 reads CASSIDTYGYTF. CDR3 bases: TGTGCCAGTAGTATAGACACCTATGGCTACACCTTC.

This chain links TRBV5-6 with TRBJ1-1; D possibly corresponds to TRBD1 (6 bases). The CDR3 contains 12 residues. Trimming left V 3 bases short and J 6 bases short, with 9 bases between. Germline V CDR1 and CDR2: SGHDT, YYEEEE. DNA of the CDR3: TGTGCCAGCAGCTGGGGGGGCGCTGAAGCTTTCTTT. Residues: CASSWGGAEAFF.

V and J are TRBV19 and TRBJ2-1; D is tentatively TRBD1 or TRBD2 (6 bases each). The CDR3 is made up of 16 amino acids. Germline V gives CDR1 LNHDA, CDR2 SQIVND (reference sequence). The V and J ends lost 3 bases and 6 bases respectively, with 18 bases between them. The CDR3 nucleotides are TGTGCCAGTAGTATGGGGGGACAACTCATATTCAATGAGCAGTTCTTC. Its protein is CASSMGGQLIFNEQFF. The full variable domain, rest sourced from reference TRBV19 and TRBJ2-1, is DGGITQSPKYLFRKEGQNVTLSCEQNLNHDAMYWYRQDPGQGLRLIYYSQIVNDFQKGDIAEGYSVSREKKESFPLTVTSAQKNPTAFYLCASSMGGQLIFNEQFFGPGTRLTVL.

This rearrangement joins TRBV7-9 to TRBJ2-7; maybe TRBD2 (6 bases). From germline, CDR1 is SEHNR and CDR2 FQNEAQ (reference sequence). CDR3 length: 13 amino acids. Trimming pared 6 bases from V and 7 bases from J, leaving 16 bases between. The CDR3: CASSSVLGGEQYF. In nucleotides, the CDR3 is TGTGCCAGCAGTTCGGTTCTTGGAGGGGAGCAGTACTTC.

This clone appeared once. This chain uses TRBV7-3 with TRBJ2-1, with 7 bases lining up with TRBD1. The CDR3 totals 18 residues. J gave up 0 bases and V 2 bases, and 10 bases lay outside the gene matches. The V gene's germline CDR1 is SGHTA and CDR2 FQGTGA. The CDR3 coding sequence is TGTGCCAGCAGCTTACCAACTACAGGGGTTAGCTCCTACAATGAGCAGTTCTTC. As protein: CASSLPTTGVSSYNEQFF.

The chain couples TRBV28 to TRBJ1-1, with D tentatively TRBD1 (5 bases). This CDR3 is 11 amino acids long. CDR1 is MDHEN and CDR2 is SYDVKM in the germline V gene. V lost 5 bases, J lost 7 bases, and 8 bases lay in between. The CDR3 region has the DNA TGTGCCAGCAGTCGACAGATTGAAGCTTTCTTT. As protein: CASSRQIEAFF.

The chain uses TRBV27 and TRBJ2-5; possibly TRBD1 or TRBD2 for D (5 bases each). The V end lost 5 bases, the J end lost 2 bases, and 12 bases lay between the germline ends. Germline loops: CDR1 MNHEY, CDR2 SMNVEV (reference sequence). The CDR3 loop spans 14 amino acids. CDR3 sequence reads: CASSAWDGQETQYF. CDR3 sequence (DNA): TGTGCCAGCAGTGCCTGGGACGGTCAAGAGACCCAGTACTTC.

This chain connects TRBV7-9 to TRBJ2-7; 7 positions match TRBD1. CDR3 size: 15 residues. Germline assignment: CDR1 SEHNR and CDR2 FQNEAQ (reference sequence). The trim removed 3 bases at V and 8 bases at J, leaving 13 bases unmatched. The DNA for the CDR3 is TGTGCCAGCAGCTTGAAGACAGGGTCCTCTTTCAAGCAGTACTTC. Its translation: CASSLKTGSSFKQYF. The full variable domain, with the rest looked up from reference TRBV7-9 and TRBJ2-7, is DTGVSQNPRHKITKRGQNVTFRCDPISEHNRLYWYRQTLGQGPEFLTYFQNEAQLEKSRLLSDRFSAERPKGSFSTLEIQRTEQGDSAMYLCASSLKTGSSFKQYFGPGTRLTVT.

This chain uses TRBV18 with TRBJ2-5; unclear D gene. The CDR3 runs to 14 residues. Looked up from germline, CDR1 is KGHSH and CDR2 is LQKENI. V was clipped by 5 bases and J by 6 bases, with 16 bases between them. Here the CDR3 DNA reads TGTGCCAGCTCAGACCCGAGTTTTGAGAAGACCCAGTACTTC. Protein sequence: CASSDPSFEKTQYF.

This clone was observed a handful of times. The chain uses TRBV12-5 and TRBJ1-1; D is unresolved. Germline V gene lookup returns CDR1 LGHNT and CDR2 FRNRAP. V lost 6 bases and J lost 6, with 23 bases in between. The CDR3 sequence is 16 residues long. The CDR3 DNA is TGTGCTAGTGGCTCAAACCTAAATACCTTGGGCGCTGAAGCTTTCTTT. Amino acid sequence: CASGSNLNTLGAEAFF.

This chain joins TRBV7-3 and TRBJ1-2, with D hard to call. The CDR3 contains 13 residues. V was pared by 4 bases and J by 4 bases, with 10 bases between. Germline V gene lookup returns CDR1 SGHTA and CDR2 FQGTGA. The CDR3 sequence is CASSYGDLYGYTF. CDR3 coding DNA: TGTGCCAGCAGCTATGGGGATCTCTATGGCTACACCTTC.

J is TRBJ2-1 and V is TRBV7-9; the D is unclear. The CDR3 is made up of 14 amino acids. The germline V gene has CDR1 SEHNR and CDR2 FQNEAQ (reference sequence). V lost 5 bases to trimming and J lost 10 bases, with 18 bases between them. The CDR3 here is CASSGLDGVWEQFF. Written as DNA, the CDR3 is TGTGCCAGCAGCGGCCTGGATGGGGTTTGGGAGCAGTTCTTC.

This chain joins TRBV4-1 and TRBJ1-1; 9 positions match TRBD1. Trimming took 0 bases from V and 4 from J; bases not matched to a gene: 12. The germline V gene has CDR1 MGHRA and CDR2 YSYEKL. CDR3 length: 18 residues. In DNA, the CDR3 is TGCGCCAGCAGCCAAGATCGTTGGGGGACAGGGATAAGCACTGAAGCTTTCTTT. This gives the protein CASSQDRWGTGISTEAFF.

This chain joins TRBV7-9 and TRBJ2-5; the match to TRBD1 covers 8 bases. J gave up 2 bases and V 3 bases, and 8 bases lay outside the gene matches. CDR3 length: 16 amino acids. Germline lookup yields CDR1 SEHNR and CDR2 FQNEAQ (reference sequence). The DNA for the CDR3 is TGTGCCAGCAGCTTGATCGGGACAGGACCACAAGAGACCCAGTACTTC. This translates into CASSLIGTGPQETQYF.

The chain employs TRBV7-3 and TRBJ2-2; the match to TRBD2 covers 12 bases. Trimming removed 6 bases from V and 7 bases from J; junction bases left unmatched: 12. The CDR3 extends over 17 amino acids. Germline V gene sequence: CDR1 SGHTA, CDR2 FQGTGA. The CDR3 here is CASSYPATSGSVGELFF. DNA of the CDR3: TGTGCCAGCAGTTACCCCGCGACTAGCGGGAGCGTCGGGGAGCTGTTTTTT.

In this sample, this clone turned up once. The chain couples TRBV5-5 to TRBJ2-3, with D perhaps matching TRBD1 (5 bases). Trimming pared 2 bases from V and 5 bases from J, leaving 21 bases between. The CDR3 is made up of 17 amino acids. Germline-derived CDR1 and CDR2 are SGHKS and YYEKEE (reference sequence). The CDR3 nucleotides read TGTGCCAGCAGCTTTGGAATTTATAGGGGATTGGGAGATACGCAGTATTTT. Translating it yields CASSFGIYRGLGDTQYF.

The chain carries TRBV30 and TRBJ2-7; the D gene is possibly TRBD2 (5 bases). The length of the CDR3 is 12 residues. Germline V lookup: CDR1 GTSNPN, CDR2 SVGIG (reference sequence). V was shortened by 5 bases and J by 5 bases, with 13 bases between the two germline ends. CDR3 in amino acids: CAWGLEGHEQYF. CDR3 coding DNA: TGTGCCTGGGGACTTGAGGGCCACGAGCAGTACTTC.

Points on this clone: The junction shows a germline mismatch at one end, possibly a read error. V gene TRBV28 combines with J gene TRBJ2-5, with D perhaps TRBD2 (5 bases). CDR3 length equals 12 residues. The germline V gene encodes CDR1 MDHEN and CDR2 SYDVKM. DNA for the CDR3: TGTGCCAGCAGTTCGAACCACCCCGAGAGGGACTTC. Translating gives CASSSNHPERDF. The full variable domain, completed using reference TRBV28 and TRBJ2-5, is DVKVTQSSRYLVKRTGEKVFLECVQDMDHENMFWYRQDPGLGLRLIYFSYDVKMKEKGDIPEGYSVSREKKERFSLILESASTNQTSMYLCASSSNHPERDFGPGTRLLVL.

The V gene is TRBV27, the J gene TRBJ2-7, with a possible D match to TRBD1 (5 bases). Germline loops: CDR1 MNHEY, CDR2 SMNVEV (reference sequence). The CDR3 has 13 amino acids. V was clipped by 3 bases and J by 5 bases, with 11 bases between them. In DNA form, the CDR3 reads TGTGCCAGCAGTTTGATCAGGGCAGACGAGCAGTACTTC. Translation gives CASSLIRADEQYF.

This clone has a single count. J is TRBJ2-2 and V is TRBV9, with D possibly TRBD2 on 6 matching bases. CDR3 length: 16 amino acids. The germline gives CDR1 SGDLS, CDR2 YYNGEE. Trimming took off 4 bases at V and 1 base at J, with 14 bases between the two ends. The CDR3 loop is CASSPPGTQNTGELFF. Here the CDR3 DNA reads TGTGCCAGCAGCCCTCCCGGGACTCAGAACACCGGGGAGCTGTTTTTT.

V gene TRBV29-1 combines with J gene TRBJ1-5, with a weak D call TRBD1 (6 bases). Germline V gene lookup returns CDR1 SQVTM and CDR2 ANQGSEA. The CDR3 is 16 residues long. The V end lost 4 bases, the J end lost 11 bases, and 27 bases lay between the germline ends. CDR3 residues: CSVGGQPILRQSAQHF. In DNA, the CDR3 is TGCAGCGTTGGGGGACAACCAATATTGCGGCAATCAGCCCAGCATTTT.

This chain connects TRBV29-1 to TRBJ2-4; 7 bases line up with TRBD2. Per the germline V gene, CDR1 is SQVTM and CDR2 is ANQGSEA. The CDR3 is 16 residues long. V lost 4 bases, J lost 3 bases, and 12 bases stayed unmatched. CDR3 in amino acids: CSVAFAGDVNKNIQYF. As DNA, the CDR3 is TGCAGCGTTGCGTTTGCGGGAGATGTTAACAAAAACATTCAGTACTTC.

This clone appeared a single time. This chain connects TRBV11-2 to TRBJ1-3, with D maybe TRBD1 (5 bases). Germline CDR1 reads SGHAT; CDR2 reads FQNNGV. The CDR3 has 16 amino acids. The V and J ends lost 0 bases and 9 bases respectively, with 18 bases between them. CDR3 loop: CASSLDLPTEFFTIYF. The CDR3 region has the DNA TGTGCCAGCAGCTTAGATCTTCCGACAGAGTTTTTCACCATATATTTT.

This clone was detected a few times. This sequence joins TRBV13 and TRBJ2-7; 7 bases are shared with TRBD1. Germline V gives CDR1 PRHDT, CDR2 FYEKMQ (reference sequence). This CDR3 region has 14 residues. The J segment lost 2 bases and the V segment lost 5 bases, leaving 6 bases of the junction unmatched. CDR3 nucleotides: TGTGCCAGCAGCCCACGGGACAGCGCCTACGAGCAGTACTTC. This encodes CASSPRDSAYEQYF.

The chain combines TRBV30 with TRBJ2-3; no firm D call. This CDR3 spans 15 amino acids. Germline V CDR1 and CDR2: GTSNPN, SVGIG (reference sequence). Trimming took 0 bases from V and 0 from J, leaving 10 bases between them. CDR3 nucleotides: TGTGCCTGGAGTGTACTGGCGACTAGCACAGATACGCAGTATTTT. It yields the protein CAWSVLATSTDTQYF.